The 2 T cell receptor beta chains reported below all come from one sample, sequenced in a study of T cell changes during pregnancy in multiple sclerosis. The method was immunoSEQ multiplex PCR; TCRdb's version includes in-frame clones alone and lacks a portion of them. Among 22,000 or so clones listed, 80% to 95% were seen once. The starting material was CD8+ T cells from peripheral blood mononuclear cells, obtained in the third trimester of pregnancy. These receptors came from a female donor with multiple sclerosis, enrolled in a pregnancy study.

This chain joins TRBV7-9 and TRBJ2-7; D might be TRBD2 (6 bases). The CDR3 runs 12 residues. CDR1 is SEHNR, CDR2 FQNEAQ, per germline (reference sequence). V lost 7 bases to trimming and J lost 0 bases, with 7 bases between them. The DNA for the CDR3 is TGTGCCAGCACGGGAGTCTCCTACGAGCAGTACTTC. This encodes CASTGVSYEQYF.

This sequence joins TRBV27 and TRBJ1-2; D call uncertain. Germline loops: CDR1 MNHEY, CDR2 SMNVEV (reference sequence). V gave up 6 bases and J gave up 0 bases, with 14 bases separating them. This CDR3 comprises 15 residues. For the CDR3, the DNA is TGTGCCAGCAGACGCCGGGGAGGAGCTAACTATGGCTACACCTTC. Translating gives CASRRRGGANYGYTF.